The 19 T cell receptor beta chains given below trace back to one sample, sequenced in a study of T cells after yellow fever vaccination. TCRdb reanalysed the 5' RACE reads using MiXCR and keeps one entry per CDR3 protein. This repertoire shows some 260,000 distinct CDR3 sequences, roughly 5.6% found once; its top ten account for approximately 3.5%. The sample was CD4+ T cells sorted from PBMCs, taken on the day of the yellow fever booster vaccination. The receptors come from a young man who received the YFV17D yellow fever vaccine.

This chain uses TRBV5-4 with TRBJ1-2, with a tentative D call TRBD1 (5 bases). Deletions cut 7 bases from V and 4 bases from J, with 17 bases between. CDR1 is SGHNT and CDR2 is YYREEE in the germline V gene (reference sequence). The CDR3 has 14 amino acids. CDR3 residues: CASYQDQTVYGYTF. In DNA, the CDR3 is TGTGCCAGCTACCAAGACCAGACAGTCTATGGCTACACCTTC.

The chain joins TRBV7-2 to TRBJ1-5; TRBD1 might be the D (5 bases). The germline V and J ends were trimmed by 3 bases and 7 bases, with 13 bases remaining between them. In germline, CDR1 is SGHTA, CDR2 FQGNSA. CDR3 length: 14 residues. CDR3 in amino acids: CASSFSSGPQPQHF. CDR3 DNA: TGTGCCAGCAGCTTCTCTTCAGGGCCCCAGCCCCAGCATTTT.

This chain joins TRBV12-3 or TRBV12-4 and TRBJ1-1; no firm D call. The V and J ends lost 3 bases and 5 bases respectively, with 13 bases between them. The CDR3 is 14 amino acids. DNA for the CDR3: TGTGCCAGCAGTTTTACTCCCGAGAGGACTGAAGCTTTCTTT. Its translation is CASSFTPERTEAFF.

There are many counts of this clonotype. DNA of the CDR3: TGTGCCAGCAGCCAGGCTACAGGAGGGGCGAACACCGGGGAGCTGTTTTTT. Protein: CASSQATGGANTGELFF. V gene TRBV4-2 combines with J gene TRBJ2-2, with a weak D call TRBD2 (6 bases). This CDR3 is built from 17 residues. With 3 bases removed from V and 0 bases from J, the gap between germline ends came to 14 bases. Germline V lookup: CDR1 LGHNA, CDR2 YNFKEQ.

This clonotype was found many times. The CDR3 is CSASGGLHGYTF. The CDR3 DNA sequence: TGCAGTGCTAGTGGCGGTCTTCACGGCTACACCTTC. The chain combines TRBV20-1 with TRBJ1-2, with D uncertain. The germline gives CDR1 DFQATT, CDR2 SNEGSKA (reference sequence). The CDR3 totals 12 residues. Trimming shortened V by 3 bases and J by 8 bases, and 13 bases separated the two germline ends.

This clonotype was counted ten times or more. V usage is TRBV12-3 or TRBV12-4 and J usage is TRBJ1-5; possible D gene TRBD1, 5 bases. Trimming left V 3 bases short and J 7 bases short, with 10 bases between. The CDR3 is 13 residues long. The CDR3 bases are TGTGCCAGCAGTTTTTCCGGGGGACAGCCCCAGCATTTT. As protein: CASSFSGGQPQHF.

This clonotype has a count of ten or more. The gene calls are TRBV10-3 and TRBJ2-3; no clear D. Per germline, CDR1 ENHRY and CDR2 SYGVKD. V was trimmed by 6 bases and J by 2 bases, leaving 9 bases between them. The CDR3 runs 13 residues. The DNA of the CDR3 is TGTGCCATCAGCCCTCCCAACACAGATACGCAGTATTTT. Translated: CAISPPNTDTQYF.

The chain couples TRBV12-3 or TRBV12-4 to TRBJ2-7; D is undetermined. V was clipped by 2 bases and J by 2 bases, with 4 bases between them. This CDR3 contains 12 residues. The CDR3: CASSLFPYEQYF. DNA for the CDR3: TGTGCCAGCAGTTTATTCCCCTACGAGCAGTACTTC.

The V gene is TRBV19, the J gene TRBJ1-5; D possibly corresponds to TRBD1 (5 bases). The CDR3 runs 14 residues. V lost 6 bases and J 3 bases, leaving 12 bases between the germline ends. Germline assignment: CDR1 LNHDA and CDR2 SQIVND (reference sequence). Here the CDR3 DNA reads TGTGCCAGTAGCCGCAGGGAAGCCAATCAGCCCCAGCATTTT. Residues: CASSRREANQPQHF.

This clonotype was observed a few times. The rearrangement uses TRBV11-2 and TRBJ1-1, with TRBD1 matching over 7 bases. J gave up 4 bases and V 5 bases, and 10 bases lay outside the gene matches. CDR3 length: 15 amino acids. Per germline, CDR1 SGHAT and CDR2 FQNNGV. CDR3: CASSPRQGSGTEAFF. CDR3 DNA sequence: TGTGCCAGCAGCCCACGACAGGGCTCCGGCACTGAAGCTTTCTTT.

This clonotype was seen repeatedly, ten times or more. The chain employs TRBV7-9 and TRBJ2-1; the D is unclear. CDR3 length: 13 amino acids. Germline loops: CDR1 SEHNR, CDR2 FQNEAQ (reference sequence). V lost 1 base to trimming and J lost 2 bases, with 3 bases between them. The CDR3 DNA sequence: TGTGCCAGCAGCTTAGTAGCCTACAATGAGCAGTTCTTC. Protein: CASSLVAYNEQFF.

The sample holds a few counts of this clonotype. The rearrangement links TRBV7-2 to TRBJ2-2; 12 bases align to TRBD2. The V segment lost 6 bases and the J segment 4 bases; nucleotides outside the gene matches: 6. Germline assignment: CDR1 SGHTA and CDR2 FQGNSA. This CDR3 contains 16 residues. For the CDR3, the DNA is TGTGCCAGCAGGCTAGCGGGGGGGCAGGGCACCGGGGAGCTGTTTTTT. Translated, it gives CASRLAGGQGTGELFF.

This clonotype was seen many times. V usage is TRBV5-6 and J usage is TRBJ2-5; a weak D match, TRBD2 (6 bases). Trimming stripped 9 bases from V and 3 bases from J, with 18 bases between. This CDR3 spans 14 amino acids. The germline CDR1 and CDR2 sequences are SGHDT and YYEEEE. The CDR3 here is CATRLLGGEETQYF. The CDR3 nucleotides are TGTGCCACCCGTCTCCTCGGAGGGGAAGAGACCCAGTACTTC.

This clonotype was observed a handful of times. The V gene is TRBV27, the J gene TRBJ2-2, with 8 bases identical to TRBD1. This CDR3 spans 15 amino acids. The J segment lost 4 bases and the V segment lost 6 bases, leaving 7 bases of the junction unmatched. In germline, CDR1 is MNHEY, CDR2 SMNVEV (reference sequence). The CDR3 coding sequence is TGTGCCAGCAGCCCCGCCAGGGGGCGCACCGGGGAGCTGTTTTTT. As protein: CASSPARGRTGELFF.

The rearrangement uses TRBV20-1 and TRBJ2-3; D may be TRBD1 (6 bases). The CDR3 is 13 amino acids. V dropped 3 bases and J dropped 0 bases, with 7 bases sitting between them. CDR1 and CDR2 (germline): DFQATT, SNEGSKA (reference sequence). This CDR3 reads CSARQGSTDTQYF. CDR3 sequence (DNA): TGCAGTGCTAGGCAGGGGAGCACAGATACGCAGTATTTT.

This chain connects TRBV9 to TRBJ2-1, with TRBD2 matching over 11 bases. The CDR3 extends over 17 amino acids. Germline V gene lookup returns CDR1 SGDLS and CDR2 YYNGEE. J lost 1 base, V lost 0 bases, and 3 bases had no gene match. CDR3 residues: CASSVGLAGGSYNEQFF. The CDR3, as DNA: TGTGCCAGCAGCGTAGGCCTAGCGGGGGGATCCTACAATGAGCAGTTCTTC.

CDR3 loop: CASSPPGQGGSGEQFF. In DNA form, the CDR3 reads TGTGCCAGCTCACCACCTGGACAGGGAGGTAGTGGTGAGCAGTTCTTC. The genes are TRBV18 and TRBJ2-1, with 8 bases that match TRBD1. CDR3 length: 16 residues. Germline values: CDR1 KGHSH, CDR2 LQKENI. Trimming removed 0 bases from V and 9 bases from J; junction bases left unmatched: 10.

This clonotype was counted many times. This chain uses TRBV28 with TRBJ2-3, with TRBD2 as a possible D gene (6 bases). This CDR3 comprises 15 residues. The germline V gene has CDR1 MDHEN and CDR2 SYDVKM. V gave up 2 bases and J gave up 2 bases, with 11 bases separating them. This CDR3 reads CASSLGGVLTDTQYF. The DNA for the CDR3 is TGTGCCAGCAGTTTAGGAGGGGTACTCACAGATACGCAGTATTTT.

The V gene is TRBV7-9, the J gene TRBJ2-3; 9 bases are shared with TRBD1. V lost 5 bases to trimming and J lost 2 bases; unmatched junction nucleotides: 5. The CDR3 is made up of 15 amino acids. Germline CDR1 SEHNR, CDR2 FQNEAQ (reference sequence). The CDR3 is CASSDGQGNTDTQYF. The CDR3 nucleotides read TGTGCCAGCAGCGACGGACAGGGGAACACAGATACGCAGTATTTT.